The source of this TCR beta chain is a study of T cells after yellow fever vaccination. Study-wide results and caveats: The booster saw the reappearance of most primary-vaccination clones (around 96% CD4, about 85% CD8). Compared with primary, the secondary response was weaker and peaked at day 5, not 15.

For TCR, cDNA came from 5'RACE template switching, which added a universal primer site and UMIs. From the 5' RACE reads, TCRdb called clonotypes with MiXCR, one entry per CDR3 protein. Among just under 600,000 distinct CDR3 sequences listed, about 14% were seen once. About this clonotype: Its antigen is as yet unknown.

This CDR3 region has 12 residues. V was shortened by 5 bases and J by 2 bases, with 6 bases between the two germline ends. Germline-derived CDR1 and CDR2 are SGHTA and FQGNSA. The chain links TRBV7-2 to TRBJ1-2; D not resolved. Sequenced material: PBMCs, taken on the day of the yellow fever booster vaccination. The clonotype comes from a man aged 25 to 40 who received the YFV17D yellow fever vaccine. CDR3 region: CASSVGNYGYTF. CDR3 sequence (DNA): TGTGCCAGCAGCGTGGGGAACTATGGCTACACCTTC.